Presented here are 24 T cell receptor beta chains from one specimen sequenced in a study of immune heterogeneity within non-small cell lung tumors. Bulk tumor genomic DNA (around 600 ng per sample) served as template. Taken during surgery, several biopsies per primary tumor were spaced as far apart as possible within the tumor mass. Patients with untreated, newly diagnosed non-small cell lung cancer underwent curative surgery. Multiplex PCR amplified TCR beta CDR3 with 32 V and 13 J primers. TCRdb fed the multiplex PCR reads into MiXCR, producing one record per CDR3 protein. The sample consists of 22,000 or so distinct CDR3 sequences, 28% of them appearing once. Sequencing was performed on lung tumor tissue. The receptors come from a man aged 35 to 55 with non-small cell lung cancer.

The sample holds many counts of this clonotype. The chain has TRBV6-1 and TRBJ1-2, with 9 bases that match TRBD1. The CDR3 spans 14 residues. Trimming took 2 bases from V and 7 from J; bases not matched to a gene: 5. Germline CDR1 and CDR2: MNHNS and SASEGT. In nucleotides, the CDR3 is TGTGCCAGCAGTGAACGACAGGGGGTTTTTGGCTACACCTTC. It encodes CASSERQGVFGYTF.

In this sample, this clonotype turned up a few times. The CDR3 sequence: CASRDGQGEQFF. DNA for the CDR3: TGTGCCAGCAGAGACGGACAGGGGGAGCAGTTCTTC. The V call is TRBV6-1, the J call TRBJ2-1, with 9 positions matching TRBD1. V gave up 6 bases and J gave up 10 bases; unmatched junction bases: 4. The germline V gene has CDR1 MNHNS and CDR2 SASEGT. The CDR3 consists of 12 residues.

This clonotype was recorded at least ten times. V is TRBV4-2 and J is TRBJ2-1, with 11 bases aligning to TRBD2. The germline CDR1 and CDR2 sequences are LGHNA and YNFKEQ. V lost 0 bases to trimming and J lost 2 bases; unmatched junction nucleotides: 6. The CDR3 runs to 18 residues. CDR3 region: CASSQERGTSGTYNEQFF. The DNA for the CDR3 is TGTGCCAGCAGCCAAGAAAGGGGGACTAGCGGAACCTACAATGAGCAGTTCTTC.

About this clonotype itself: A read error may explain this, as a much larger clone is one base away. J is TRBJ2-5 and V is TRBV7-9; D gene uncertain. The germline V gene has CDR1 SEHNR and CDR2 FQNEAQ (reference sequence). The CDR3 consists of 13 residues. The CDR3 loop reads CARSLGLEETQYF. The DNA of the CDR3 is TGTGCCAGAAGCTTAGGGCTGGAGGAGACCCAGTACTTC.

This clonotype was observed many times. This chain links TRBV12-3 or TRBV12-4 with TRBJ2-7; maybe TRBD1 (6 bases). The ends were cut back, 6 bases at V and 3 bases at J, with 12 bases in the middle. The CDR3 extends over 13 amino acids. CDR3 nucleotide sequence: TGTGCCAGCAGCTTTCAAGGGGGCTACGAGCAGTACTTC. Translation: CASSFQGGYEQYF.

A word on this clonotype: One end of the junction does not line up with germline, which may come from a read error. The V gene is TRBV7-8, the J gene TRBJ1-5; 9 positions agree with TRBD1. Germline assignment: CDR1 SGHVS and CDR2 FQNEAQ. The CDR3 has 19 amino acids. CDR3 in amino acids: CASSLAGQGFQRGNQPQLF. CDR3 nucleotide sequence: TGTGCCAGCAGCTTAGCCGGACAGGGGTTTCAAAGAGGCAATCAGCCCCAGCTTTTT.

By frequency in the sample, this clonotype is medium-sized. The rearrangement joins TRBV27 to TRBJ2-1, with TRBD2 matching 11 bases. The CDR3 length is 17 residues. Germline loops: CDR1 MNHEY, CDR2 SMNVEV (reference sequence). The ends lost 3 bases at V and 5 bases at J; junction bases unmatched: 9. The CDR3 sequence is CASSFRISGRADNEQFF. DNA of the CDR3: TGTGCCAGCAGTTTTAGGATTAGCGGGAGGGCCGACAATGAGCAGTTCTTC.

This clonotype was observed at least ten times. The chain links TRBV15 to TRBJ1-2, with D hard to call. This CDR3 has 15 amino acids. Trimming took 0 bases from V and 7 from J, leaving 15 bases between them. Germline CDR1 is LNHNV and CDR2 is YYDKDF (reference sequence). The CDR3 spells CATSRDRRGSGGYTF. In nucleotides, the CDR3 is TGTGCCACCAGCAGAGATCGACGAGGGAGTGGTGGCTACACCTTC.

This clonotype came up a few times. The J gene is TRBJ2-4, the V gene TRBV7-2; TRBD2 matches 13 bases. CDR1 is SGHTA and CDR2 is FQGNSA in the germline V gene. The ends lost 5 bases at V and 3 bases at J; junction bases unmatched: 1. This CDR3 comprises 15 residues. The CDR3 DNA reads TGTGCCAGCAGCGGGACTAGCGGGATCAAAAACATTCAGTACTTC. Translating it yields CASSGTSGIKNIQYF. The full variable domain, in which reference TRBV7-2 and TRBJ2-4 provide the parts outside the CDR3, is GAGVSQSPSNKVTEKGKDVELRCDPISGHTALYWYRQSLGQGLEFLIYFQGNSAPDKSGLPSDRFSAERTGGSVSTLTIQRTQQEDSAVYLCASSGTSGIKNIQYFGAGTRLSVL.

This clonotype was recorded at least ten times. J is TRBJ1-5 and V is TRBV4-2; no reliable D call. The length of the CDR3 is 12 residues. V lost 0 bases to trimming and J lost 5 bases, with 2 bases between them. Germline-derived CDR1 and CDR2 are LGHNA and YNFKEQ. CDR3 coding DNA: TGTGCCAGCAGCCAAGAGGATCAGCCCCAGCATTTT. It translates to CASSQEDQPQHF.

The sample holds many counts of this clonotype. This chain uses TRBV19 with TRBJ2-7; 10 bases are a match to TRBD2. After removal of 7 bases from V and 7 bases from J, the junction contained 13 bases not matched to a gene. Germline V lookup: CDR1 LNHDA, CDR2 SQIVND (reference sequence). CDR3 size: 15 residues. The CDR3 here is CASTPGLAGVYEQYF. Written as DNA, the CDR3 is TGTGCCAGTACGCCGGGGCTAGCGGGAGTTTATGAGCAGTACTTC.

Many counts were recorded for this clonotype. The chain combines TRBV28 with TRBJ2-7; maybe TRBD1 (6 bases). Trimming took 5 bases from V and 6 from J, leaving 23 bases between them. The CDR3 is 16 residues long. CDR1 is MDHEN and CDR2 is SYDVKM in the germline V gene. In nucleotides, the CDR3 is TGTGCCAGCAGTATCCCGGGACATCTTTCTTCATGCGAGCAGTACTTC. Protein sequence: CASSIPGHLSSCEQYF.

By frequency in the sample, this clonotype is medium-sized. CDR3 in DNA: TGTGCCAGCAGACCTGGTCGGTCTGAAGCTTTCTTT. As protein: CASRPGRSEAFF. The chain combines TRBV12-3 or TRBV12-4 with TRBJ1-1; D is unresolved. V dropped 6 bases and J dropped 6 bases, with 11 bases sitting between them. There are 12 residues in the CDR3.

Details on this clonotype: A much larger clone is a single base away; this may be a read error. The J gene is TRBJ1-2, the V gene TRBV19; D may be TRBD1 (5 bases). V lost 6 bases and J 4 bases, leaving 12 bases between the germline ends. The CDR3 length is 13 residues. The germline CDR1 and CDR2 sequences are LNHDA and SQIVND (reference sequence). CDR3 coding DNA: TGTGCCAGTAGCTCAGGGTTCCCCTATGGCTACACCTTC. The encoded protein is CASSSGFPYGYTF.

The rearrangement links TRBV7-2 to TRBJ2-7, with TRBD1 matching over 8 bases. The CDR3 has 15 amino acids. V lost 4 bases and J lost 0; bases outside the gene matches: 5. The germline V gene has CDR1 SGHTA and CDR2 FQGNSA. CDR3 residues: CASSSSGTGSYEQYF. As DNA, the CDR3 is TGTGCCAGCAGCTCATCCGGGACAGGCTCCTACGAGCAGTACTTC.

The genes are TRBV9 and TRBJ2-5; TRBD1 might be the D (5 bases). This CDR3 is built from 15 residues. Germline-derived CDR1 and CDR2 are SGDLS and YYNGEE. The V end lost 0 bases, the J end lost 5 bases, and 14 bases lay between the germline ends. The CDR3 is CASSVGGPTGETQYF. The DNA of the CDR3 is TGTGCCAGCAGCGTAGGGGGCCCGACTGGGGAGACCCAGTACTTC.

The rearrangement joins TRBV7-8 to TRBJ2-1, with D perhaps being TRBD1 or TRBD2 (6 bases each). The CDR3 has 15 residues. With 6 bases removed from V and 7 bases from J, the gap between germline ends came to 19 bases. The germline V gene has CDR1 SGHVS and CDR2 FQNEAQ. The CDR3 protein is CASRGAGIKSNEQFF. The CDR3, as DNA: TGTGCCAGCAGGGGGGCGGGGATAAAGTCGAATGAGCAGTTCTTC. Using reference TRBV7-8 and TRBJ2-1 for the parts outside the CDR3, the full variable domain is GAGVSQSPRYKVAKRGQDVALRCDPISGHVSLFWYQQALGQGPEFLTYFQNEAQLDKSGLPSDRFFAERPEGSVSTLKIQRTQQEDSAVYLCASRGAGIKSNEQFFGPGTRLTVL.

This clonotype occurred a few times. DNA of the CDR3: TGTGCCAGCAGCTTGGGACAGCCTCGACATACGCAGTATTTT. It is translated as CASSLGQPRHTQYF. J is TRBJ2-3 and V is TRBV11-3; 7 bases fit TRBD1. Germline V gene data show CDR1 as SGHNT and CDR2 as YENEEA. This CDR3 is 14 amino acids long. With 3 bases clipped from V and 7 bases from J, the junction kept 7 bases outside the gene matches.

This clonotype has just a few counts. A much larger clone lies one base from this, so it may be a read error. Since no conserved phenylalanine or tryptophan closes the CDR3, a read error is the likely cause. In DNA form, the CDR3 reads TGTGCCAGCAGTTTAGCGGGCGGGAGGGGGAGCGAGCAGTACCTC. Its protein is CASSLAGGRGSEQYL. The rearrangement uses TRBV12-3 or TRBV12-4 and TRBJ2-7; 9 bases are shared with TRBD2. This CDR3 has 15 amino acids. V gave up 0 bases and J gave up 6 bases; unmatched junction bases: 6.

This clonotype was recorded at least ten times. The CDR3 DNA follows: TGTGCCAGCAGCCGGGACCGAACCTTTTCCTACGAGCAGTACTTC. Its translation is CASSRDRTFSYEQYF. The genes are TRBV11-3 and TRBJ2-7; D is possibly TRBD1 or TRBD2 (5 bases each). The CDR3 sequence is 15 residues long. V was shortened by 5 bases and J by 1 base, with 15 bases between the two germline ends. From germline, CDR1 is SGHNT and CDR2 YENEEA.

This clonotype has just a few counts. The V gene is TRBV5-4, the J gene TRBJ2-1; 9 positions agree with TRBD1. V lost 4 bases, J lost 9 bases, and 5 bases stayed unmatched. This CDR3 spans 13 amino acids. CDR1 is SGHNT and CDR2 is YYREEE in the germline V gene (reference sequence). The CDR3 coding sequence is TGTGCCAGCAGCGGACAGGGGAATGGTGAGCAGTTCTTC. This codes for CASSGQGNGEQFF.

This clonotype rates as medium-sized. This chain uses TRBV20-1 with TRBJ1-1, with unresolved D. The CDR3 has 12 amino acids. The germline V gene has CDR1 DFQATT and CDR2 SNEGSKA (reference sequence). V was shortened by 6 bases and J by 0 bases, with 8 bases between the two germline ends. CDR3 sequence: CSANKMNTEAFF. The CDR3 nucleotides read TGCAGTGCCAACAAGATGAACACTGAAGCTTTCTTT.

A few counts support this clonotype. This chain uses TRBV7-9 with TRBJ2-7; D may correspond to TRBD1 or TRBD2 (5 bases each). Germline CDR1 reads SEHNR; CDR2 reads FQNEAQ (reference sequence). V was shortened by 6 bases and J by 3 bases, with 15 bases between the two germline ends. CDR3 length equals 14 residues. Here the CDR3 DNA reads TGTGCCAGCAGACAAGCCGGGGCTAACTACGAGCAGTACTTC. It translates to CASRQAGANYEQYF.

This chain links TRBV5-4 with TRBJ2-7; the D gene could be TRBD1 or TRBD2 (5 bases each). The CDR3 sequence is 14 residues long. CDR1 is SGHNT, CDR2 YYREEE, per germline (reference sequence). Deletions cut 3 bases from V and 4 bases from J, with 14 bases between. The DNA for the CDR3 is TGTGCCAGCAGCTCTGGGGACCCGCCGTACGAGCAGTACTTC. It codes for CASSSGDPPYEQYF.